The 5 T cell receptor beta chains below all came from one sample that was sequenced in a study of blood T cell repertoires in COVID-19. The protocol was immunoSEQ multiplex PCR, while the TCRdb copy is restricted to in-frame clones and leaves out a portion. The top ten clones hold around 0.9% of a sample with hundreds of thousands of clones, approximately 88% of them seen once. Sequencing used PBMCs or T cells enriched from blood (not recorded which). Source of these receptors: a woman in her 30s who had recovered from COVID-19.

The chain carries TRBV24-1 and TRBJ2-1; D possibly corresponds to TRBD1 (5 bases). Germline V gene lookup returns CDR1 KGHDR and CDR2 SFDVKD. The length of the CDR3 is 16 residues. V lost 3 bases and J lost 8, with 19 bases in between. The CDR3 here is CATSDRQLVGRDEQFF. Written as DNA, the CDR3 is TGTGCCACCAGTGATCGACAGTTAGTAGGACGCGATGAGCAGTTCTTC.

V and J are TRBV27 and TRBJ1-5; D not certain. This CDR3 has 11 residues. The V gene lost 8 bases and the J gene lost 9 bases, with 11 bases spanning the gap. Germline-derived CDR1 and CDR2 are MNHEY and SMNVEV (reference sequence). CDR3 bases: TGTGCCAGCCGGGGTTTTGGGCCCCAGCATTTT. Its translation is CASRGFGPQHF.

The CDR3 region is CASSPGGAGARTGELFF. In DNA, the CDR3 is TGTGCCAGCAGCCCCGGTGGGGCGGGAGCTCGGACCGGGGAGCTGTTTTTT. The chain couples TRBV5-4 to TRBJ2-2; 7 nucleotides align to TRBD2. The germline gives CDR1 SGHNT, CDR2 YYREEE (reference sequence). J was trimmed by 5 bases and V by 4 bases; bases with no gene match: 14. CDR3 length: 17 amino acids. Full variable domain (remainder filled in from reference TRBV5-4 and TRBJ2-2): ETGVTQSPTHLIKTRGQQVTLRCSSQSGHNTVSWYQQALGQGPQFIFQYYREEENGRGNFPPRFSGLQFPNYSSELNVNALELDDSALYLCASSPGGAGARTGELFFGEGSRLTVL.

This clone was found once. The chain couples TRBV10-3 to TRBJ1-5; a weak D match, TRBD1 (6 bases). Trimming pared 3 bases from V and 7 bases from J, leaving 13 bases between. The CDR3 covers 14 residues. Looked up from germline, CDR1 is ENHRY and CDR2 is SYGVKD. The CDR3 DNA reads TGTGCCATCAGTGACAGGGGCAAAGGGCAGCCCCAGCATTTT. Protein product: CAISDRGKGQPQHF.

The V gene is TRBV27, the J gene TRBJ2-7; 7 nucleotides agree with TRBD1. With V trimmed by 3 bases and J by 0 bases, 2 bases remained unmatched. The CDR3 totals 14 residues. Per germline, CDR1 MNHEY and CDR2 SMNVEV (reference sequence). The CDR3 is CASSFRDSSYEQYF. The CDR3 bases are TGTGCCAGCAGTTTCCGGGACAGCTCCTACGAGCAGTACTTC.